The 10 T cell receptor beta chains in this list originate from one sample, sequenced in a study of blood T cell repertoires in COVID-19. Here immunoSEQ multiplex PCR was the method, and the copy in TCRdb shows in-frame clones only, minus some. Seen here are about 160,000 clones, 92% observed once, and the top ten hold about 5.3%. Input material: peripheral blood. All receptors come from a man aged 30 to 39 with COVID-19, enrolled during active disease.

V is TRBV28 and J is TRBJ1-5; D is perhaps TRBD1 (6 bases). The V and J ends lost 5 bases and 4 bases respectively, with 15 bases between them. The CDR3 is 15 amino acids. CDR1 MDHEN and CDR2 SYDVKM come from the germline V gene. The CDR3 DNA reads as TGTGCCAGCAGTGGGCAGGACAGTTTTAATCAGCCCCAGCATTTT. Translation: CASSGQDSFNQPQHF.

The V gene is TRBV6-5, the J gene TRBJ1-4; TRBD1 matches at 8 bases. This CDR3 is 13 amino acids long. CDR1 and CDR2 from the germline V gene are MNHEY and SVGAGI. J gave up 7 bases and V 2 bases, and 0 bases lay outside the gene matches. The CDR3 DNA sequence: TGTGCCAGCAGTTACACAGGGGGTGAAAAACTGTTTTTT. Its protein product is CASSYTGGEKLFF.

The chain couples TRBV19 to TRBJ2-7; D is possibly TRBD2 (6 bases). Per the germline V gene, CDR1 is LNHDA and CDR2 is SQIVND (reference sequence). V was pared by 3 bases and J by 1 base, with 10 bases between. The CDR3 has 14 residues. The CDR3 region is CASSILRGSYEQYF. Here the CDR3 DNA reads TGTGCCAGTAGTATCTTACGGGGGTCCTACGAGCAGTACTTC.

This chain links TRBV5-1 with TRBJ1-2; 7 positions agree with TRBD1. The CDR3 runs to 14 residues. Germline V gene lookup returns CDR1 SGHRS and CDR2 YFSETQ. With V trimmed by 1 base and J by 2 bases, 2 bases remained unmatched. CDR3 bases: TGCGCCAGCAGCTTGACAGGGGAGAACTATGGCTACACCTTC. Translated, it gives CASSLTGENYGYTF.

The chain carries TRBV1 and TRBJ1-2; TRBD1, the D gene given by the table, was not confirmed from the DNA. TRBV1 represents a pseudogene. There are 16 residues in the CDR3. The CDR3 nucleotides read TGCACCAGCAGCTCTCAGGAAGGCAGCTTACTGAAGGGCTACACCTTC. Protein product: CTSSSQEGSLLKGYTF.

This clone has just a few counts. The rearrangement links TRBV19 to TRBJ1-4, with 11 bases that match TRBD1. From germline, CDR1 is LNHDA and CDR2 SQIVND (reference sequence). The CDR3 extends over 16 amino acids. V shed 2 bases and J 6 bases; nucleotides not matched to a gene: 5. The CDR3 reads CASSIFPGQGDEKLFF. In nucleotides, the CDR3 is TGTGCCAGTAGTATATTTCCGGGACAGGGGGATGAAAAACTGTTTTTT.

This CDR3 is CASSINGVGGTEAFF. The CDR3 DNA reads TGCGCCAGCAGCATTAACGGGGTCGGGGGCACTGAAGCTTTCTTT. The genes are TRBV5-1 and TRBJ1-1, with a weak D call TRBD1 (5 bases). The CDR3 is made up of 15 amino acids. Germline CDR1 and CDR2: SGHRS and YFSETQ. The V end was cut by 4 bases, the J end by 4 bases, with 17 bases between.

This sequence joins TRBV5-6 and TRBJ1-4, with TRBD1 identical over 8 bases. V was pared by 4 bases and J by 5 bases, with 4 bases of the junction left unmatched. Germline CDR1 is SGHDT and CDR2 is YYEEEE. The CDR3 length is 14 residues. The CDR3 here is CASSRRTGNEKLFF. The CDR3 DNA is TGTGCCAGCAGCCGACGGACAGGGAATGAAAAACTGTTTTTT.

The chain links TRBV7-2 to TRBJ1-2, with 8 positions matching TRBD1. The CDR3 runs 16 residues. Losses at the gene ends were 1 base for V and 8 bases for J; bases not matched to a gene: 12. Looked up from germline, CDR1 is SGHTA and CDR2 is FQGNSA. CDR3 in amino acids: CASSLDRTGYTGGYTF. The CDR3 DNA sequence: TGTGCCAGCAGCTTAGATCGGACAGGGTACACAGGCGGCTACACCTTC.

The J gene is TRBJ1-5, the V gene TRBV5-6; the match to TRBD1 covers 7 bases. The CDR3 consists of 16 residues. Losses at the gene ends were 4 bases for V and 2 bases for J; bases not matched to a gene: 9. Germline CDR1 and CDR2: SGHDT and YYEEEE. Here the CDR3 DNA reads TGTGCCAGCAGCCTCGGACAGGTCCGACGCAATCAGCCCCAGCATTTT. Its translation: CASSLGQVRRNQPQHF.